The TCR beta chain under discussion was sequenced for a study of CD8 T cells in Susac syndrome. Random hexamers primed reverse transcription of 0.5 to 1 ug RNA. Via MiXCR, TCRdb re-called the immunoSEQ multiplex PCR reads, giving one row per CDR3 protein. The top ten hold around 0.15% of the sample, which has about 200,000 distinct CDR3 sequences, 92% seen once. Trimming took 0 bases from V and 3 from J, leaving 15 bases between them. Germline-derived CDR1 and CDR2 are SGHRS and YFSETQ. This CDR3 has 16 residues. This chain joins TRBV5-1 and TRBJ1-1; the D is unclear. The TCR sequence derives from a human donor with multiple sclerosis. Material for sequencing was CD8+ T cells from PBMCs. CDR3 DNA: TGCGCCAGCAGCTTGGCACAGCGGGTCGGGGACACTGAAGCTTTCTTT. Its translation is CASSLAQRVGDTEAFF.